The clone carrying this T cell receptor beta chain was recorded only once. These data are taken from a study of control samples from healthy donors and cancer patients. The V segment lost 3 bases and the J segment 5 bases; nucleotides outside the gene matches: 5. The germline V gene encodes CDR1 SGDLS and CDR2 YYNGEE. The CDR3 sequence is 14 residues long. Profiled with immunoSEQ multiplex PCR; TCRdb holds only in-frame clones, not every one. Of roughly 450,000 clones listed, approximately 90% are singletons. This receptor was obtained from a man in his forties with head and neck cancer. This chain connects TRBV9 to TRBJ2-1; TRBD2 matches at 7 bases. Sequences were obtained from PBMCs. The CDR3: CASSAAGLNNEQFF. DNA for the CDR3: TGTGCCAGCAGCGCAGCGGGACTAAACAATGAGCAGTTCTTC.